This T cell receptor (beta chain) comes out of a study of T cells in women clearing cervical HPV infection. Whole-study context: Case blood was drawn a median about 150 days after lesion detection.

Here immunoSEQ multiplex PCR was the method, and the copy in TCRdb shows in-frame clones only, minus some. With 10,000 to 15,000 clones in the sample, the ten largest clones hold under 30%. Study-level results: Timing of associations relative to infection is unclear; T-cell subsets were not isolated. Richness differences could reflect unmeasured T-cell content per sample.

A remark on this clone: Its cognate antigen is unknown.

The origin of this receptor is a woman between 18 and 75 years old with a cervical HPV16 infection that either progressed to CIN3+ or cleared (not recorded which). Input material: blood buffy coat.

The part of the CDR3 DNA that was read is TGTGCCTGGACAGGGATGACTGAA. It is translated as CAWTGMTE. The entire CDR3 sequence reads CAWTGMTEAFF. V and J are TRBV30 and TRBJ1-1, with a weak D call TRBD1 (5 bases). The CDR3 goes on 3 residues after the read ends, and that part is filled in from the germline J gene. CDR1 and CDR2 from the germline V gene are GTSNPN and SVGIG (reference sequence). The CDR3 has 11 amino acids. V was shortened by 4 bases and J by 5 bases, with 8 bases between the two germline ends.